Listed here is a single TCR beta chain. Trimming removed 0 bases from V and 5 bases from J; junction bases left unmatched: 5. Germline V CDR1 and CDR2: SGHRS, YFSETQ. This CDR3 comprises 15 residues. Stated time point: blood at routine non-recurrence follow-up after resection. Whole RNA came from tumor, nontumor lung or frozen PBMC and was sequenced without being sorted. The sample is drawn from a study of spatial heterogeneity in lung cancer. Individually, TCR cDNA molecules were each labelled with a unique molecular identifier. From the 5' RACE reads, TCRdb called clonotypes with MiXCR, one entry per CDR3 protein. Of just over 70,000 distinct CDR3 sequences listed, less than 9.5% are singletons.

Sequenced here: PBMCs, sampled at follow-up. The sequence was collected from a female donor with early-stage non-small cell lung cancer. The chain joins TRBV5-1 to TRBJ2-1; 7 positions agree with TRBD2. CDR3 sequence (DNA): TGCGCCAGCAGCTTGGGGGCGGGAGCTCACAATGAGCAGTTCTTC. Translating it yields CASSLGAGAHNEQFF.